Listed below are T cell receptor beta chains from one sample, sequenced in a study of T cell repertoires in cytomegalovirus infection. TCRdb passed the reads through MiXCR, listing each CDR3 protein once. In the table there are 200,000 to 300,000 distinct CDR3 sequences, less than 9.5% of which are singletons. Sequencing used PBMCs. Every receptor here comes from a human donor in good health (CMV status not recorded). Some clones in this sample may be carry-over from other donors' samples. Both conserved end residues are part of each CDR3. The D gene is left open where the match is weak. Only some rows state a clone size, as once, few, many or a class for expanded clones.

>TRBV12-3/TRBV12-4|many|.|TRBJ2-3
CASRLGSGTDTQYF
TGTGCCAGCAGGCTCGGTTCCGGGACAGATACGCAGTATTTT
>TRBV20-1|.|TRBD2|TRBJ2-7
CSATQLAGFRNEQYF
TGCAGTGCTACCCAATTAGCGGGGTTTAGGAACGAGCAGTACTTC
>TRBV20-1|few|.|TRBJ1-1
CSAWGQLNTEAFF
TGCAGTGCCTGGGGTCAGTTGAACACTGAAGCTTTCTTT
>TRBV12-3/TRBV12-4|many|.|TRBJ2-7
CASSGIGLTSYEQYF
TGTGCCAGCAGTGGGATTGGGCTAACCTCCTACGAGCAGTACTTC
>TRBV9|many|.|TRBJ2-5
CASSFRGNQETQYF
TGTGCCAGCTCCTTTAGGGGCAACCAAGAGACCCAGTACTTC
>TRBV12-5|many|.|TRBJ2-4
CASGPVDIQYF
TGTGCTAGTGGTCCCGTCGACATTCAGTACTTC
>TRBV7-2|many|.|TRBJ1-4
CASSRVGSTNEKLFF
TGTGCCAGCAGTCGAGTAGGCTCAACTAATGAAAAACTGTTTTTT
>TRBV11-2|many|.|TRBJ2-1
CASTLDPTSYNEQFF
TGTGCCAGCACTTTGGACCCCACTTCCTACAATGAGCAGTTCTTC
>TRBV7-2|many|TRBD1|TRBJ1-1
CASSTGQEGQAFF
TGTGCCAGCAGTACCGGACAGGAGGGGCAAGCTTTCTTT
>TRBV4-1|many|.|TRBJ2-1
CASSQDMAEGITYNEQFF
TGCGCCAGCAGCCAAGATATGGCTGAGGGGATAACCTACAATGAGCAGTTCTTC
>TRBV28|many|.|TRBJ2-6
CASSLGAGVLSGANVLTF
TGTGCCAGCAGTTTAGGGGCAGGGGTCCTCTCTGGGGCCAACGTCCTGACTTTC
>TRBV7-6|many|TRBD1|TRBJ1-4
CASSPNPGGLNEKLFF
TGTGCCAGCAGCCCTAACCCAGGGGGCCTCAATGAAAAACTGTTTTTT
>TRBV7-2|many|TRBD2|TRBJ2-2
CASRTTGAGNTGELFF
TGTGCCAGCAGGACCACGGGAGCGGGAAACACCGGGGAGCTGTTTTTT
>TRBV6-5|many|TRBD1|TRBJ2-7
CASTLSPGQSGEQYF
TGTGCCAGCACCCTATCCCCGGGACAGTCGGGTGAGCAGTACTTC
>TRBV7-8|many|.|TRBJ1-4
CASSLGSGGGEKLFF
TGTGCCAGCAGCTTAGGATCGGGGGGAGGCGAAAAACTGTTTTTT
>TRBV7-2|.|.|TRBJ1-4
CASSFMAAGEKLFF
TGTGCCAGCAGCTTCATGGCAGCGGGCGAAAAACTGTTTTTT
>TRBV5-1|.|.|TRBJ2-7
CASSLSQSPGEQYF
TGCGCCAGCAGCTTATCCCAGTCCCCCGGCGAGCAGTACTTC
>TRBV7-6|many|.|TRBJ1-1
CASSSPKGRGTEAFF
TGTGCCAGCAGCTCACCGAAAGGCAGGGGTACTGAAGCTTTCTTT
>TRBV7-9|many|.|TRBJ1-1
CASSFRHMNTEAFF
TGTGCCAGCAGCTTCAGACATATGAACACTGAAGCTTTCTTT
>TRBV28|.|.|TRBJ1-6
CGTGSSYNSPLHF
TGTGGCACCGGGAGCTCCTATAATTCACCCCTCCACTTT
>TRBV7-3|.|.|TRBJ1-2
CASSPRGGGGVWGYTF
TGTGCCAGCAGCCCCCGAGGTGGGGGGGGGGTCTGGGGCTACACCTTC
>TRBV7-2|many|TRBD1|TRBJ2-7
CASSFSGTVSYEQYF
TGTGCCAGCAGCTTCTCCGGGACAGTCTCCTACGAGCAGTACTTC
>TRBV5-1|many|.|TRBJ2-5
CASSLALQTGETQYF
TGCGCCAGCAGCTTGGCACTGCAAACGGGGGAGACCCAGTACTTC
>TRBV11-1|few|.|TRBJ2-7
CASTPSPALVSYEQYF
TGTGCCAGCACCCCAAGTCCGGCCCTGGTATCCTACGAGCAGTACTTC
>TRBV28|.|.|TRBJ1-2
CASAGQRPGYGYTF
TGTGCCAGCGCCGGACAGCGCCCCGGCTATGGCTACACCTTC
>TRBV7-2|many|TRBD2|TRBJ2-5
CASRPQSGGAGETQYF
TGTGCCAGCAGGCCCCAGAGCGGGGGGGCCGGGGAGACCCAGTACTTC
>TRBV15|few|.|TRBJ2-7
CATSRDVSEQYF
TGTGCCACCAGCAGAGATGTAAGCGAGCAGTACTTC
>TRBV6-2/TRBV6-3|many|.|TRBJ2-1
CASRQVRKNTVNEQFF
TGTGCCAGCAGGCAGGTCCGGAAGAATACAGTCAATGAGCAGTTCTTC
>TRBV7-2|few|TRBD1|TRBJ2-1
CASSLRRGRQSEQFF
TGTGCCAGCAGCTTAAGAAGGGGGCGGCAGAGTGAGCAGTTCTTC
>TRBV6-2/TRBV6-3|many|.|TRBJ1-1
CASSFPSGGNTEAFF
TGTGCCAGCAGTTTCCCCTCCGGGGGGAACACTGAAGCTTTCTTT
>TRBV7-6|many|TRBD2|TRBJ2-3
CATTLTSAITDTQYF
TGTGCCACCACCCTGACTAGCGCCATCACAGATACGCAGTATTTT
>TRBV2|few|TRBD1|TRBJ2-6
CASAGGFGANVLTF
TGTGCCAGCGCAGGGGGCTTTGGGGCCAACGTCCTGACTTTC
>TRBV28|.|.|TRBJ1-2
CASSLTRGGAGGGGYTF
TGTGCCAGCAGTTTAACCCGTGGGGGGGCGGGAGGTGGCGGCTACACCTTC
>TRBV27|few|TRBD1|TRBJ1-2
CASRQTGGNYGYTF
TGTGCCAGCAGGCAGACAGGGGGTAACTATGGCTACACCTTC
>TRBV14|many|.|TRBJ2-1
CASSQDYGMRAGTTEQFF
TGTGCCAGCAGCCAAGATTACGGGATGCGAGCGGGGACAACCGAGCAGTTCTTC
>TRBV6-1|.|TRBD2|TRBJ2-5
CASSEAGTSGGWGETQYF
TGTGCCAGCAGTGAAGCAGGGACTAGCGGGGGTTGGGGAGAGACCCAGTACTTC
>TRBV7-2|many|.|TRBJ2-3
CASIQGRGADTQYF
TGTGCCAGCATCCAGGGCAGGGGAGCAGATACGCAGTATTTT
>TRBV12-3/TRBV12-4|many|TRBD2|TRBJ2-7
CASTSRRESDEQYF
TGTGCCAGCACTTCCAGGCGGGAGAGCGACGAGCAGTACTTC
>TRBV7-2|many|.|TRBJ2-7
CASGSQGGYEQYF
TGTGCCAGCGGATCGCAGGGGGGCTACGAGCAGTACTTC
>TRBV18|many|TRBD1|TRBJ1-6
CASSPFLNRGESNSPLHF
TGTGCCAGCTCACCGTTTCTAAACAGGGGTGAAAGCAATTCACCCCTCCACTTT
>TRBV7-2|many|.|TRBJ1-5
CASSLGSPPNQPQHF
TGTGCCAGCAGCTTAGGTTCGCCTCCTAATCAGCCCCAGCATTTT